Each of the 30 T cell receptor beta chains below was sequenced from the same sample in a study of blood T cell repertoires in COVID-19. Profiling relied on immunoSEQ multiplex PCR, and the TCRdb table lists in-frame clones only, not all of them. The sample includes a few hundred thousand clones, about 89% seen only once; the top ten take roughly 0.8%. The sequenced sample consisted of peripheral blood. These receptors all stem from a man aged 30 to 39 with acute or convalescent COVID-19.

This clone was picked up one time. The chain employs TRBV5-4 and TRBJ1-1; no definite D call. CDR3 length equals 14 residues. Germline-derived CDR1 and CDR2 are SGHNT and YYREEE (reference sequence). V was pared by 5 bases and J by 1 base, with 12 bases between. The CDR3 region is CASRVPGRNTEAFF. CDR3 sequence (DNA): TGTGCCAGCAGGGTTCCCGGTAGGAACACTGAAGCTTTCTTT.

The genes are TRBV19 and TRBJ2-3; TRBD1 agrees at 8 bases. The CDR3 contains 13 residues. The germline CDR1 and CDR2 sequences are LNHDA and SQIVND (reference sequence). Trimming took 11 bases from V and 8 from J; bases not matched to a gene: 12. CDR3: CASAGQGAGTQYF. In nucleotides, the CDR3 is TGTGCCTCGGCAGGGCAGGGGGCAGGTACGCAGTATTTT.

The V call is TRBV6-1, the J call TRBJ1-2; TRBD1 might be the D (6 bases). The CDR3 extends over 16 amino acids. Germline CDR1 and CDR2: MNHNS and SASEGT. V lost 1 base and J 0 bases, leaving 12 bases between the germline ends. For the CDR3, the DNA is TGTGCCAGCAGTGAAGGGTGGGGACAACCTAACTATGGCTACACCTTC. It translates to CASSEGWGQPNYGYTF.

In this sample, this clone turned up a few times. The chain recombines TRBV27 with TRBJ2-3; 10 bases are shared with TRBD1. Per germline, CDR1 MNHEY and CDR2 SMNVEV (reference sequence). CDR3 length: 15 amino acids. V trimming: 5 bases; J trimming: 3 bases; junction bases outside the gene matches: 5. The CDR3 DNA is TGTGCCAGCAGTCCGGGACAGGGGCGGACAGATACGCAGTATTTT. It encodes CASSPGQGRTDTQYF.

This clone was recorded only once. The chain combines TRBV7-8 with TRBJ1-1; unclear D gene. The germline gives CDR1 SGHVS, CDR2 FQNEAQ. The CDR3 covers 15 residues. Deletions cut 3 bases from V and 0 bases from J, with 11 bases between. CDR3 loop: CASSFLNGMNTEAFF. The CDR3 DNA is TGTGCCAGCAGCTTCTTGAACGGGATGAACACTGAAGCTTTCTTT.

This clone has just a few counts. The chain uses TRBV11-2 and TRBJ2-1; the D is unclear. The CDR3 totals 15 residues. V shed 1 base and J shed 7 bases, with 14 bases lying between them. CDR1 is SGHAT, CDR2 FQNNGV, per germline. The CDR3 protein is CASSLARVNRNEQFF. The DNA for the CDR3 is TGTGCCAGCAGCTTAGCTCGGGTCAATCGGAATGAGCAGTTCTTC.

The V gene is TRBV4-1, the J gene TRBJ1-3, with 9 nucleotides matching TRBD1. Germline CDR1 is MGHRA and CDR2 is YSYEKL. Losses at the gene ends were 1 base for V and 2 bases for J; bases not matched to a gene: 0. This CDR3 contains 15 residues. This chain's CDR3 is CASSQGTGAGNTIYF. CDR3 nucleotides: TGCGCCAGCAGCCAAGGGACAGGGGCTGGAAACACCATATATTTT.

The chain employs TRBV7-8 and TRBJ1-3, with D hard to call. This CDR3 contains 12 residues. The germline V gene has CDR1 SGHVS and CDR2 FQNEAQ. Trimming took 9 bases from V and 5 from J, leaving 11 bases between them. CDR3 sequence reads: CASGPFRNTIYF. As DNA, the CDR3 is TGTGCCAGTGGGCCATTCCGAAACACCATATATTTT.

Concerning this clone: Additional DNA sequences in this sample encode the identical CDR3. This chain connects TRBV7-9 to TRBJ2-7; no clear D. Looked up from germline, CDR1 is SEHNR and CDR2 is FQNEAQ (reference sequence). Trimming cost V 5 bases and J 1 base, with 9 bases left between them. The CDR3 is 13 amino acids. CDR3 region: CASSPGGSYEQYF. The DNA of the CDR3 is TGTGCCAGCAGCCCGGGTGGATCCTACGAGCAGTACTTC.

The chain links TRBV4-1 to TRBJ2-3; 7 bases are shared with TRBD1. The V and J ends lost 0 bases and 0 bases, in that order; junction bases with no gene match: 18. CDR3 size: 21 residues. Looked up from germline, CDR1 is MGHRA and CDR2 is YSYEKL. The CDR3 bases are TGCGCCAGCAGCCAAGATCGAAGTTGGGGACAGACCAAAACTAGCACAGATACGCAGTATTTT. This translates into CASSQDRSWGQTKTSTDTQYF.

The V gene is TRBV13, the J gene TRBJ1-2, with 11 positions matching TRBD1. The CDR3 covers 17 residues. The germline V gene has CDR1 PRHDT and CDR2 FYEKMQ (reference sequence). Trimming took 2 bases from V and 4 from J; bases not matched to a gene: 9. The CDR3 DNA is TGTGCCAGCAGCTTAAGGGACAGGGGGGTAGGCTTCTATGGCTACACCTTC. As protein: CASSLRDRGVGFYGYTF.

Here the CDR3 reads CASSLDRGGETQYF. CDR3 sequence (DNA): TGTGCCAGCAGCTTGGACAGGGGTGGTGAGACCCAGTACTTC. The rearrangement uses TRBV7-9 and TRBJ2-5; 9 nucleotides align to TRBD1. V dropped 3 bases and J dropped 5; count of bases not matched to a gene: 4. Germline V CDR1 and CDR2: SEHNR, FQNEAQ (reference sequence). This CDR3 contains 14 residues.

This chain connects TRBV25-1 to TRBJ1-1; TRBD1 matches 8 bases. This CDR3 comprises 12 residues. In germline, CDR1 is MGHDK, CDR2 SYGVNS. V lost 8 bases, J lost 5 bases, and 4 bases stayed unmatched. CDR3 nucleotides: TGTGCCAGCGGGACAGGAACGACTGAAGCTTTCTTT. It codes for CASGTGTTEAFF. Combining the CDR3 with reference TRBV25-1 and TRBJ1-1 gives the whole variable domain EADIYQTPRYLVIGTGKKITLECSQTMGHDKMYWYQQDPGMELHLIHYSYGVNSTEKGDLSSESTVSRIRTEHFPLTLESARPSHTSQYLCASGTGTTEAFFGQGTRLTVV.

The chain uses TRBV5-1 and TRBJ1-4, with 7 bases identical to TRBD1. CDR3 length: 17 residues. After removal of 0 bases from V and 7 bases from J, the junction contained 12 bases not matched to a gene. Germline assignment: CDR1 SGHRS and CDR2 YFSETQ. The DNA of the CDR3 is TGCGCCAGCAGCTTGGGGGCTCGACAGGGTCGCGGTGAAAAACTGTTTTTT. Encoded protein: CASSLGARQGRGEKLFF.

This chain joins TRBV7-8 and TRBJ1-1, with 7 bases lining up with TRBD1. The CDR3 sequence is 15 residues long. Germline values: CDR1 SGHVS, CDR2 FQNEAQ. The trim removed 2 bases at V and 3 bases at J, leaving 6 bases unmatched. The CDR3 DNA reads as TGTGCCAGCAGCTTAAGAACACAGGGGTACACTGAAGCTTTCTTT. Amino acids: CASSLRTQGYTEAFF.

This clone was counted a single time. The chain carries TRBV7-9 and TRBJ1-2; 7 bases are shared with TRBD1. The length of the CDR3 is 15 residues. In germline, CDR1 is SEHNR, CDR2 FQNEAQ (reference sequence). With 1 base clipped from V and 7 bases from J, the junction kept 9 bases outside the gene matches. Here the CDR3 DNA reads TGTGCCAGCAGCTTAGGCGCCAGGGGGATAAGTGGCTACACCTTC. Its translation is CASSLGARGISGYTF.

This chain joins TRBV6-5 and TRBJ1-2; 7 bases align to TRBD1. The trim removed 5 bases at V and 5 bases at J, leaving 5 bases unmatched. This CDR3 region has 13 residues. Looked up from germline, CDR1 is MNHEY and CDR2 is SVGAGI. CDR3 DNA: TGTGCCAGCAGTAAGGGACAGCATTATGGCTACACCTTC. Protein product: CASSKGQHYGYTF.

The chain combines TRBV30 with TRBJ1-6, with TRBD1 as a possible D gene (5 bases). The V end lost 1 base, the J end lost 10 bases, and 11 bases lay between the germline ends. Germline V gene lookup returns CDR1 GTSNPN and CDR2 SVGIG (reference sequence). This CDR3 contains 13 residues. CDR3: CAWSGQGRSPLHF. CDR3 bases: TGTGCCTGGAGTGGCCAGGGAAGATCACCCCTCCACTTT.

V usage is TRBV9 and J usage is TRBJ1-4; D unclear. Trimming left V 2 bases short and J 7 bases short, with 12 bases between. Looked up from germline, CDR1 is SGDLS and CDR2 is YYNGEE. The CDR3 loop spans 14 amino acids. In DNA, the CDR3 is TGTGCCAGCAGCGTCTCCTGGGCCCCTGAAAAACTGTTTTTT. Amino acids: CASSVSWAPEKLFF.

This chain connects TRBV6-1 to TRBJ1-5, with 8 bases identical to TRBD1. The germline gives CDR1 MNHNS, CDR2 SASEGT. J lost 7 bases, V lost 5 bases, and 7 bases had no gene match. The CDR3 is 14 residues long. The CDR3 DNA follows: TGTGCCAGCAGTAACACAGGGGGAAACCAGCCCCAGCATTTT. Translating it yields CASSNTGGNQPQHF.

V gene TRBV4-1 combines with J gene TRBJ2-1, with 7 positions matching TRBD2. The length of the CDR3 is 17 residues. V gave up 0 bases and J gave up 5 bases; unmatched junction bases: 10. CDR1 MGHRA and CDR2 YSYEKL come from the germline V gene. The CDR3 DNA follows: TGCGCCAGCAGCCAAGATGTCGGCGGGAGCTGGAACAATGAGCAGTTCTTC. Protein: CASSQDVGGSWNNEQFF.

The chain employs TRBV28 and TRBJ1-5; no firm D call. V was cut by 3 bases and J by 2 bases, with 29 bases left in between. CDR3 length: 21 residues. Germline CDR1 and CDR2: MDHEN and SYDVKM. The CDR3 protein is CASSFTNERPYAREGNQPQHF. In DNA, the CDR3 is TGTGCCAGCAGTTTTACCAACGAACGACCTTACGCTCGGGAGGGCAATCAGCCCCAGCATTTT.

This chain connects TRBV5-5 to TRBJ1-3; D remains unclear. V was shortened by 1 base and J by 0 bases, with 11 bases between the two germline ends. This CDR3 is built from 16 residues. The germline gives CDR1 SGHKS, CDR2 YYEKEE (reference sequence). For the CDR3, the DNA is TGTGCCAGCAGCTTGACTTTGTTGCCCTCTGGAAACACCATATATTTT. Its protein product is CASSLTLLPSGNTIYF.

Only one count was recorded for this clone. The J gene is TRBJ2-1, the V gene TRBV2, with 8 bases lining up with TRBD2. The trim removed 4 bases at V and 9 bases at J, leaving 11 bases unmatched. Germline V gene data show CDR1 as SNHLY and CDR2 as FYNNEI. This CDR3 contains 15 residues. CDR3 sequence reads: CASSVDSGVPIEQFF. In DNA, the CDR3 is TGTGCCAGCAGTGTTGATAGCGGGGTCCCCATTGAGCAGTTCTTC. The full variable domain, with the rest looked up from reference TRBV2 and TRBJ2-1, is EPEVTQTPSHQVTQMGQEVILRCVPISNHLYFYWYRQILGQKVEFLVSFYNNEISEKSEIFDDQFSVERPDGSNFTLKIRSTKLEDSAMYFCASSVDSGVPIEQFFGPGTRLTVL.

The rearrangement joins TRBV7-9 to TRBJ2-3, with D perhaps matching TRBD2 (6 bases). The CDR3 is made up of 13 amino acids. Between the trimmed V and J ends, which lost 7 bases and 5 bases, there was a span of 13 bases. Germline CDR1 is SEHNR and CDR2 is FQNEAQ (reference sequence). The CDR3 is CASIIAERDTQYF. DNA of the CDR3: TGTGCCAGCATAATAGCGGAACGAGATACGCAGTATTTT.

The chain is built from TRBV4-2 and TRBJ2-3; 8 nucleotides agree with TRBD1. CDR3 size: 15 residues. Germline CDR1 LGHNA, CDR2 YNFKEQ. The trim removed 4 bases at V and 2 bases at J, leaving 5 bases unmatched. The CDR3 DNA is TGTGCCAGCAGCCCCTCGGACAGGGACACAGATACGCAGTATTTT. This encodes CASSPSDRDTDTQYF.

This clone was recorded once. The chain employs TRBV3-1 (or the pseudogene TRBV3-2) and TRBJ2-1; the D gene is possibly TRBD2 (5 bases). This CDR3 has 15 residues. Per the germline V gene, CDR1 is LGHDT and CDR2 is YNNKEL (reference sequence). Trimming pared 4 bases from V and 5 bases from J, leaving 15 bases between. The CDR3: CASSLARRADNEQFF. CDR3 in DNA: TGTGCCAGCAGCCTGGCTCGGCGGGCAGACAATGAGCAGTTCTTC.

This clone appeared a single time. This sequence joins TRBV6-5 and TRBJ2-1; 8 bases are shared with TRBD2. Germline CDR1 is MNHEY and CDR2 is SVGAGI. The CDR3 runs to 15 residues. Trimming cost V 0 bases and J 7 bases; bases outside gene matches: 5. The CDR3 nucleotides read TGTGCCAGCAGTTACTCCCCAGCGGGAGTGAATGAGCAGTTCTTC. Its protein product is CASSYSPAGVNEQFF.

The chain joins TRBV15 to TRBJ2-7, with a weak D call TRBD2 (6 bases). This CDR3 comprises 16 residues. Trimming removed 1 base from V and 1 base from J, with 14 bases in between. The germline V gene has CDR1 LNHNV and CDR2 YYDKDF (reference sequence). In DNA form, the CDR3 reads TGTGCCACCAGCAGAGCTGGGGGGTTTACGTCCTACGAGCAGTACTTC. Amino acid sequence: CATSRAGGFTSYEQYF.

The rearrangement links TRBV27 to TRBJ1-2; maybe TRBD1 (5 bases). V lost 5 bases and J lost 3, with 13 bases in between. This CDR3 is built from 14 residues. From germline, CDR1 is MNHEY and CDR2 SMNVEV (reference sequence). CDR3 protein: CASSPRGRHYGYTF. As DNA, the CDR3 is TGTGCCAGCAGTCCAAGGGGCAGACACTATGGCTACACCTTC.